The count of the clone carrying this T cell receptor (beta chain) is one. Antigen specificity is unknown. The record originates from a study of vaccination effects on CD4 cells after COVID-19. Within the ViraFEST assay, antigen-specific CD4+ T cells underwent expansion with viral peptide pools prior to sequencing. With more than 9 days of culture completed, CD4+ T cells were isolated. The repertoire was sequenced with immunoSEQ multiplex PCR; TCRdb's copy has only in-frame clones and lacks some. The table has about 20,000 clones, about 70% seen once. The CDR3 extends over 15 amino acids. After removal of 0 bases from V and 8 bases from J, the junction contained 7 bases not matched to a gene. From germline, CDR1 is LGHNA and CDR2 YNFKEQ.

This TCR was sampled from a human donor who received a COVID-19 vaccine. Specimen: CD4+ T cells from PBMCs cultured with HCoV-229E spike peptides, collected before COVID-19 vaccination. J is TRBJ1-2 and V is TRBV4-2; 9 nucleotides line up with TRBD1. CDR3 sequence: CASSQEGDRENGYTF. CDR3 DNA: TGTGCCAGCAGCCAAGAGGGGGACAGGGAGAACGGCTACACCTTC.